A selection of T cell receptor beta chains follows, all from one sample in a study of T cell responses to AZD1222 COVID-19 vaccine. Produced via immunoSEQ multiplex PCR; TCRdb's table is partial and in-frame only. The table lists about 130,000 clones, 80% to 90% of them singletons, with under 2.5% in the top ten. The sequenced sample was peripheral blood, obtained on day 0 of AZD1222 vaccination. These receptors came from an adult in good health. The CDR3 runs from the conserved cysteine through the conserved F or W. The order of the fields is clone size, J gene, V gene, D gene, CDR3 DNA, CDR3 protein. D genes are given only for firm matches. Only some rows state a clone size, as once, few, many or a class for expanded clones.

. | TRBJ2-7 | TRBV2 | . | TGTGCCAGCAGGGAAGGGGGGTACGAGCAGTACTTC | CASREGGYEQYF
. | TRBJ1-2 | TRBV19 | TRBD1 | TGTGCCAGTAGATTGAAACCGGGGACAGGGGGAGATGGCTACACCTTC | CASRLKPGTGGDGYTF
once | TRBJ2-1 | TRBV7-6 | TRBD2 | TGTGCCAGCAGCTTGGTTATTAGCGGGAGGCAAAACGTAGAAAATGAGCAGTTCTTC | CASSLVISGRQNVENEQFF
. | TRBJ1-1 | TRBV25-1 | . | TGTGCCAGCACTGCCGGAGGGGGGAAAGCTTTCTTT | CASTAGGGKAFF
once | TRBJ2-5 | TRBV10-3 | . | TGTGCCATCAGTGGGACTGTGGGGACCCAGTACTTC | CAISGTVGTQYF
. | TRBJ2-7 | TRBV4-1 | . | TGCGCCAGCAGCCAAGACGGGCGGGGGCGCGGAAAGAGCTCCTACGAGCAGTACTTC | CASSQDGRGRGKSSYEQYF
. | TRBJ2-7 | TRBV6-5 | TRBD2 | TGTGCCAGCAGTAGAAGTGGACTAGGAGACTACGAGCAGTACTTC | CASSRSGLGDYEQYF
. | TRBJ2-1 | TRBV9 | . | TGTGCCAGCAGTCCGGGGCCAAACCCCTACAATGAGCAGTTCTTC | CASSPGPNPYNEQFF
. | TRBJ1-1 | TRBV7-3 | TRBD1 | TGTGCCAGCAGCTTACAGGGACAGCCGAACACTGAAGCTTTCTTT | CASSLQGQPNTEAFF
few | TRBJ1-1 | TRBV5-4 | . | TGTGCCAGCAGCTTCCGGGACGGGAACACTGAAGCTTTCTTT | CASSFRDGNTEAFF
. | TRBJ2-1 | TRBV5-5 | . | TGTGCCAGCAGCTTGGCTCTAATCGCCTACAATGAGCAGTTCTTC | CASSLALIAYNEQFF
. | TRBJ2-3 | TRBV19 | TRBD2 | TGTGCCAGTAGCCCGACTAGCGGGCTCACAGATACGCAGTATTTT | CASSPTSGLTDTQYF
. | TRBJ2-1 | TRBV7-9 | . | TGTGCCAGCAGCTTAGATGTAGGAGGGCATGAGCAGTTCTTC | CASSLDVGGHEQFF
. | TRBJ1-1 | TRBV11-2 | . | TGTGCCAGCAGCCGAGGTACTAGGCTCGAGAGCACTGAAGCTTTCTTT | CASSRGTRLESTEAFF
. | TRBJ2-7 | TRBV5-1 | . | TGCGCCAGCAGCTTGGTGGCAGGGCGACCCGACTACGAGCAGTACTTC | CASSLVAGRPDYEQYF
. | TRBJ2-4 | TRBV15 | TRBD1 | TGTGCCACCAGCAGAGAACGGACAGGGGATTCCCACGTCAAAAACATTCAGTACTTC | CATSRERTGDSHVKNIQYF
. | TRBJ2-1 | TRBV29-1 | TRBD2 | TGCAGCGATGGTAGGCCTAGCGGGGAAAACAATGAGCAGTTCTTC | CSDGRPSGENNEQFF
. | TRBJ1-5 | TRBV11-2 | . | TGTGCCAGCAGCTTAGGTCATAGCAATCAGCCCCAGCATTTT | CASSLGHSNQPQHF
. | TRBJ1-1 | TRBV24-1 | . | TGTGCCACCAGTGATAGTCCGGGGAACACTGAAGCTTTCTTT | CATSDSPGNTEAFF
. | TRBJ1-3 | TRBV6-6 | . | TGTGCCAGCAGTTTTGAGACAGGTCGCTCTGGAAACACCATATATTTT | CASSFETGRSGNTIYF
. | TRBJ1-1 | TRBV11-2 | . | TGTGCCAGCAGCTTAAGGTCTCTTGTGGTCACTGAAGCTTTCTTT | CASSLRSLVVTEAFF
. | TRBJ1-1 | TRBV9 | TRBD1 | TGTGCCAGCAGCGAATCCGGGACAGGGTATGGTGAAGCTTTCTTT | CASSESGTGYGEAFF
. | TRBJ2-4 | TRBV12-5 | . | TGTGCTAGTGGTTTGGGAGATTTTTCAGGGGAACTAGCCAAAAACATTCAGTACTTC | CASGLGDFSGELAKNIQYF
. | TRBJ2-5 | TRBV28 | . | TGTGCCAGCAGGGCTGGAGTGGAGACCCAGTACTTC | CASRAGVETQYF
. | TRBJ1-2 | TRBV27 | . | TGTGCCAGCAGTTTATCGGGGGGTGTCTATGGCTACACCTTC | CASSLSGGVYGYTF
. | TRBJ1-1 | TRBV15 | TRBD1 | TGTGCCACCAGCACCCCGGACAGGCCTGAAGCTTTCTTT | CATSTPDRPEAFF
. | TRBJ2-1 | TRBV27 | . | TGTGCCAGCAGTTTAGGGACCATCTACAATGAGCAGTTCTTC | CASSLGTIYNEQFF
. | TRBJ1-5 | TRBV7-3 | . | TGTGCCAGCAGCCCCCAGGGGAATAGCAATCAGCCCCAGCATTTT | CASSPQGNSNQPQHF
. | TRBJ1-6 | TRBV20-1 | . | TGCAGTGCTAGTGATTGGGGGGCTTATAATTCACCCCTCCACTTT | CSASDWGAYNSPLHF
. | TRBJ1-2 | TRBV24-1 | . | TGTGCCACCAGTGAATCATGGGGTGACTATGGCTACACCTTC | CATSESWGDYGYTF
. | TRBJ1-5 | TRBV18 | . | TGTGCCAGCTCACCGCTGACAGCCCCGGGCGGCAATCAGCCCCAGCATTTT | CASSPLTAPGGNQPQHF
medium-sized | TRBJ2-1 | TRBV6-4 | TRBD2 | TGTGCCAGCAGTGAAGCTAGCGGGAGCAATGAGCAGTTCTTC | CASSEASGSNEQFF
. | TRBJ1-5 | TRBV5-5 | . | TGTGCCAGCAGCTTGGCCCATAGCAATCAGCCCCAGCATTTT | CASSLAHSNQPQHF
. | TRBJ1-4 | TRBV27 | . | TGTGCCAGCAGTGGAACAGCGTCTTTTAATGAAAAACTGTTTTTT | CASSGTASFNEKLFF
. | TRBJ2-7 | TRBV7-2 | TRBD2 | TGTGCCAGCAGCCACCCCGGCGCTAGCGGGTCCTACGAGCAGTACTTC | CASSHPGASGSYEQYF
once | TRBJ2-1 | TRBV11-3 | . | TGTGCCAGCAGCTTAGATTCATTGGGCCCGTACAATGAGCAGTTCTTC | CASSLDSLGPYNEQFF
. | TRBJ1-5 | TRBV7-6 | . | TGTGCCAGCAGCGAGGGACACTCCAATCAGCCCCAGCATTTT | CASSEGHSNQPQHF
. | TRBJ2-2 | TRBV25-1 | . | TGTGCCAGCAGGGAGGAACGGGACACCGGGGAGCTGTTTTTT | CASREERDTGELFF
. | TRBJ1-2 | TRBV5-8 | . | TGTGCCAGCAGACAACCGCAACGGAGCTATGGCTACACCTTC | CASRQPQRSYGYTF
. | TRBJ1-2 | TRBV9 | TRBD1 | TGTGCCAGCAGCGCCGACCGAGGACAGGGGGTAAATGGCTACACCTTC | CASSADRGQGVNGYTF
. | TRBJ2-7 | TRBV9 | . | TGTGCCAGCAGCGTAGGGCCCGACCCTAGTAACGAGCAGTACTTC | CASSVGPDPSNEQYF